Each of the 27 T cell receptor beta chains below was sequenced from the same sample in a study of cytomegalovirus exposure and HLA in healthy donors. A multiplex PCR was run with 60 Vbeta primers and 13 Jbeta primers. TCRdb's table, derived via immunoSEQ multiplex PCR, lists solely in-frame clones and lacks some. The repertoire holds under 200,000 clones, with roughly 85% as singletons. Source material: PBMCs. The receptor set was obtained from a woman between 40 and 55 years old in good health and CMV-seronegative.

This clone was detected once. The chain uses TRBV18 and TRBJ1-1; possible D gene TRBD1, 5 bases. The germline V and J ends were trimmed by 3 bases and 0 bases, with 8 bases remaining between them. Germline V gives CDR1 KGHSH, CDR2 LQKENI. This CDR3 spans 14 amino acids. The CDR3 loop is CASSPGGMNTEAFF. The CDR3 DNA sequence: TGTGCCAGCTCACCCGGGGGGATGAACACTGAAGCTTTCTTT.

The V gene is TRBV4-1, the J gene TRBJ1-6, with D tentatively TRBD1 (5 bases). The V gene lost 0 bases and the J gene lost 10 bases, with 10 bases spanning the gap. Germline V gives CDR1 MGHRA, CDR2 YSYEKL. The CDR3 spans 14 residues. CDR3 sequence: CASSQDGGRSPLHF. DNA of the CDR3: TGCGCCAGCAGCCAAGACGGGGGGAGGTCACCCCTCCACTTT.

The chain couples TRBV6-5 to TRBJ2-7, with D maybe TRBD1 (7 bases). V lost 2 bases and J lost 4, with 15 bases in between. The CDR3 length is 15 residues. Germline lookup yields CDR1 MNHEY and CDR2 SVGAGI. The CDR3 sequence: CASSYLETGRYEQYF. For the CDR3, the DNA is TGTGCCAGCAGTTACCTCGAGACAGGGAGGTACGAGCAGTACTTC.

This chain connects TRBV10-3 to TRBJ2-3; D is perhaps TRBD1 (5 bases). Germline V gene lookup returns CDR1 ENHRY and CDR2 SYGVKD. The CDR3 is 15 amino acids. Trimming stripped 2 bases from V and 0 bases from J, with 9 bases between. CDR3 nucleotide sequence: TGTGCCATCAGTGAGGTGGGGCCCAGCACAGATACGCAGTATTTT. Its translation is CAISEVGPSTDTQYF.

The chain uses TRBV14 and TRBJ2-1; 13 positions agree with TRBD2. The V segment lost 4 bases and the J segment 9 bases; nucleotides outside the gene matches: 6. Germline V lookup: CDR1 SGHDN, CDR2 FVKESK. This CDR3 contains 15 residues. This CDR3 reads CASSPGLAGVGEQFF. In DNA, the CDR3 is TGTGCCAGCAGCCCCGGACTAGCGGGAGTGGGTGAGCAGTTCTTC.

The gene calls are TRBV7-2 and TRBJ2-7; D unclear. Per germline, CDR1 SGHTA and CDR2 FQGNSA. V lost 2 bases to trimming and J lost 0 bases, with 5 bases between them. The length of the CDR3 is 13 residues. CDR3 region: CASSLSVSYEQYF. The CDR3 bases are TGTGCCAGCAGCTTATCGGTCTCCTACGAGCAGTACTTC. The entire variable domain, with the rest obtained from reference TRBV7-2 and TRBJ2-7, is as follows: GAGVSQSPSNKVTEKGKDVELRCDPISGHTALYWYRQSLGQGLEFLIYFQGNSAPDKSGLPSDRFSAERTGGSVSTLTIQRTQQEDSAVYLCASSLSVSYEQYFGPGTRLTVT.

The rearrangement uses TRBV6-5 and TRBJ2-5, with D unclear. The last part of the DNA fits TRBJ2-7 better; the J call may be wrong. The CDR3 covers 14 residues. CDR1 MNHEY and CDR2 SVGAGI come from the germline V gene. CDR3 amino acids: CASSEERPVYEQYF. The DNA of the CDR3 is TGTGCCAGCTCTGAAGAACGTCCCGTCTACGAGCAGTACTTC.

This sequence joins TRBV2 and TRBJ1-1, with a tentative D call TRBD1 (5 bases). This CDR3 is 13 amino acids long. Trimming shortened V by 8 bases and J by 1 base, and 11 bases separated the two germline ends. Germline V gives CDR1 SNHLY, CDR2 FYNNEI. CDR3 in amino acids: CASGGTANTEAFF. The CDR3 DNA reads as TGTGCCAGCGGGGGGACGGCGAACACTGAAGCTTTCTTT.

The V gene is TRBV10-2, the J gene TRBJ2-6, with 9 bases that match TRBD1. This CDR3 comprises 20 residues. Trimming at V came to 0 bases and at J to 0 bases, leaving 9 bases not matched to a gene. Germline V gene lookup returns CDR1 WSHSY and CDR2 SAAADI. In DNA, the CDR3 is TGCGCCAGCAGTGAGTCGGTAGGAGGACAGGGGAACTCTGGGGCCAACGTCCTGACTTTC. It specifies CASSESVGGQGNSGANVLTF.

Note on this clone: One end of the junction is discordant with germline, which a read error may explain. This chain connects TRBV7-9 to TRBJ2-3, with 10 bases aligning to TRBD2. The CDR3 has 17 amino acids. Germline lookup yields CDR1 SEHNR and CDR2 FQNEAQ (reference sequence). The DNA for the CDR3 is TGTTCCAGCAGCTCTAAAGCGGGGGGGAAGCTCACAGATACGCAGTATTTT. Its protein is CSSSSKAGGKLTDTQYF.

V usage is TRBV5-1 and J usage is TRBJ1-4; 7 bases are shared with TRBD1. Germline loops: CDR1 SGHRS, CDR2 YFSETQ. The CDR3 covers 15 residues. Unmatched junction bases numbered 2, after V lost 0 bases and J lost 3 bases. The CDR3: CASSLGTGSNEKLFF. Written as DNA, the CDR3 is TGCGCCAGCAGCTTGGGGACAGGTTCTAATGAAAAACTGTTTTTT.

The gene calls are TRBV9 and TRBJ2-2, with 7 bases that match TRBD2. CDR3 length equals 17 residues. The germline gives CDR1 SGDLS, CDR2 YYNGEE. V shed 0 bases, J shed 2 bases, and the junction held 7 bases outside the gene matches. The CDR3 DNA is TGTGCCAGCAGCGTAGTGCGGGGGACGGTCAACACCGGGGAGCTGTTTTTT. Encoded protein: CASSVVRGTVNTGELFF.

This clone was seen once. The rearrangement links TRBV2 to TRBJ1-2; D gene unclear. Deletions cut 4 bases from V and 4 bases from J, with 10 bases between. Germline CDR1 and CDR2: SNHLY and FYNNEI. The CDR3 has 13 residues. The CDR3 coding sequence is TGTGCCAGCAGTGTCGAGGAATTCTATGGCTACACCTTC. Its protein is CASSVEEFYGYTF.

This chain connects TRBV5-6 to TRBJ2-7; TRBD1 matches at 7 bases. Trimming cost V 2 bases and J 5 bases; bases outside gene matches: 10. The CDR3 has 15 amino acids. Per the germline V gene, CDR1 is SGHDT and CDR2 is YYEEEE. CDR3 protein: CASSFGPDRVHEQYF. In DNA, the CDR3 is TGTGCCAGCAGCTTTGGTCCCGACAGGGTGCACGAGCAGTACTTC.

In DNA, the CDR3 is TGTGCCAGTAGTCAATTCGGGGGGGAAAAACTGTTTTTT. Its protein product is CASSQFGGEKLFF. The chain employs TRBV19 and TRBJ1-4, with D maybe TRBD1 (5 bases). V was cut by 5 bases and J by 8 bases, with 12 bases left in between. Germline assignment: CDR1 LNHDA and CDR2 SQIVND (reference sequence). CDR3 size: 13 residues.

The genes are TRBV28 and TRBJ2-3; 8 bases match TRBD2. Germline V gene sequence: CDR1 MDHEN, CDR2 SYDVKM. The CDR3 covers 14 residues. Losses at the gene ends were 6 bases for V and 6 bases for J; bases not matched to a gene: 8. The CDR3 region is CASSRAGVIDTQYF. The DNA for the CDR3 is TGTGCCAGCAGCCGAGCGGGAGTCATTGATACGCAGTATTTT.

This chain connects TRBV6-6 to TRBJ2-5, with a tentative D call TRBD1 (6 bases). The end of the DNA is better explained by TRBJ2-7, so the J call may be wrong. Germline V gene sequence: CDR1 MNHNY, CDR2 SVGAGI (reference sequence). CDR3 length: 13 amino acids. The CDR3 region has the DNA TGTGCCAGCAGTTCAGGGGCTGCGGGCGAGCAGTACTTC. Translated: CASSSGAAGEQYF.

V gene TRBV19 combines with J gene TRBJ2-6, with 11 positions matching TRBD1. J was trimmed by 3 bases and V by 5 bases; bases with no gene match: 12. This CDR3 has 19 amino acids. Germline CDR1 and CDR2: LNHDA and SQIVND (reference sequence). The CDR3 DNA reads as TGTGCCAGTAGTTCAGGCCCAGGACAGGGGGCGCGTGGGGCCAACGTCCTGACTTTC. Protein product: CASSSGPGQGARGANVLTF.

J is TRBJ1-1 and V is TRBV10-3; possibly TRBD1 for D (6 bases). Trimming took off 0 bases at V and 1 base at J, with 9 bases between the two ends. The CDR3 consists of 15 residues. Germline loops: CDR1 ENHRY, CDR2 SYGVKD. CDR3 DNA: TGTGCCATCAGTGAGTCCCGGACAGCGAACACTGAAGCTTTCTTT. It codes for CAISESRTANTEAFF.

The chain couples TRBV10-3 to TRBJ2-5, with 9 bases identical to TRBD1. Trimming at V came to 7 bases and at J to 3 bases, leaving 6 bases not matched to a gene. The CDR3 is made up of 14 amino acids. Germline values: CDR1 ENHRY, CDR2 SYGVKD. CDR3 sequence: CAIKGQGTEETQYF. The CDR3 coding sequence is TGTGCCATCAAGGGACAGGGTACCGAAGAGACCCAGTACTTC.

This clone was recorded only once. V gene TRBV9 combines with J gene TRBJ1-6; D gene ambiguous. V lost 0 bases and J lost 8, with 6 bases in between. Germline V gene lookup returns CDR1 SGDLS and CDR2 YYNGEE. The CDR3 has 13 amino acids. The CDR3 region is CASSVDPDSPLHF. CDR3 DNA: TGTGCCAGCAGCGTAGATCCAGATTCACCCCTCCACTTT.

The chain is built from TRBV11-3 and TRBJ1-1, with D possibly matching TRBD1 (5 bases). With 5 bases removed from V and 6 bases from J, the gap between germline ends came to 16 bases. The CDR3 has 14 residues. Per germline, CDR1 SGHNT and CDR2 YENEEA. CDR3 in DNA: TGTGCCAGCAGCCCTGGACCGCCACAGGCTGAAGCTTTCTTT. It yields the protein CASSPGPPQAEAFF.

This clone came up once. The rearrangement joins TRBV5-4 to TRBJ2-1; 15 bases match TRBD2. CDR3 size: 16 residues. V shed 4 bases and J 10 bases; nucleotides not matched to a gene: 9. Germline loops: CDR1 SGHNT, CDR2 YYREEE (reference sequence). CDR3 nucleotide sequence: TGTGCCAGCAGCCCCGCCACCGGGACTAGCGGGAGGGAGCAGTTCTTC. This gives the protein CASSPATGTSGREQFF.

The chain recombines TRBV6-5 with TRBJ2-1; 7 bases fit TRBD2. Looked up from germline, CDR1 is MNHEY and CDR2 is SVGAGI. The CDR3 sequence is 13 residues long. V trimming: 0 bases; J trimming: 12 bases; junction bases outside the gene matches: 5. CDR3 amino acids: CASSYSTSSGQFF. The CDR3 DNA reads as TGTGCCAGCAGTTACTCGACATCTAGCGGGCAGTTCTTC.

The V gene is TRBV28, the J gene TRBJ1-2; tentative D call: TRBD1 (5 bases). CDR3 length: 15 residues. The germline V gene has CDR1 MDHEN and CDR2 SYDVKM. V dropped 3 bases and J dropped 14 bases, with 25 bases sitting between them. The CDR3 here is CASSLITGAGGTQTF. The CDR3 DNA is TGTGCCAGCAGTTTGATCACCGGCGCTGGTGGGACTCAGACCTTC.

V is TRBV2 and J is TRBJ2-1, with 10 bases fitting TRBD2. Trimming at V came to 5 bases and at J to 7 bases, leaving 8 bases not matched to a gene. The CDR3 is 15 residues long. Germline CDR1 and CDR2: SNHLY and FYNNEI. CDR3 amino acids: CASSPTSGIGNEQFF. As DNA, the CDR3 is TGTGCCAGCAGTCCTACTAGCGGGATAGGGAATGAGCAGTTCTTC. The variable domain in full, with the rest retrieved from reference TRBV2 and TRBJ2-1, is EPEVTQTPSHQVTQMGQEVILRCVPISNHLYFYWYRQILGQKVEFLVSFYNNEISEKSEIFDDQFSVERPDGSNFTLKIRSTKLEDSAMYFCASSPTSGIGNEQFFGPGTRLTVL.

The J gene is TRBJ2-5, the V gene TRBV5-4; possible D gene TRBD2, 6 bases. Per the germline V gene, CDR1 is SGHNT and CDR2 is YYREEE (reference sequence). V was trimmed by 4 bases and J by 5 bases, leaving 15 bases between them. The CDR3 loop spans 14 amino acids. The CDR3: CASSTGPSAETQYF. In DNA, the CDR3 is TGTGCCAGCAGCACCGGACCTAGCGCGGAGACCCAGTACTTC.